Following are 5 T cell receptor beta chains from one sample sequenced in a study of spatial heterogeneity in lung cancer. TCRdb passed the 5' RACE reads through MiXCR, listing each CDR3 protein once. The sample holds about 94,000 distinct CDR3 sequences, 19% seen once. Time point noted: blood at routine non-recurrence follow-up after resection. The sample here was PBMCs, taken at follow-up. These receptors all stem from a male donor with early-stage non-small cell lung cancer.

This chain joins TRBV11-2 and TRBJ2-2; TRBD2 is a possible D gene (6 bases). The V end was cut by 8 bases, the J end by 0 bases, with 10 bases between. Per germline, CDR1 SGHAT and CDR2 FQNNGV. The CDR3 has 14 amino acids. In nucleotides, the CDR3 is TGTGCCAGCCGACCGGGAGCGAACACCGGGGAGCTGTTTTTT. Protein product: CASRPGANTGELFF.

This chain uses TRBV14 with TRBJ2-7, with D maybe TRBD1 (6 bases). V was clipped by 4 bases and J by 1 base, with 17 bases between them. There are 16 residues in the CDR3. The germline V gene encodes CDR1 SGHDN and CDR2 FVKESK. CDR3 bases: TGTGCCAGCAGCCCTTGGATAGGACAGAGGTCCTACGAGCAGTACTTC. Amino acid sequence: CASSPWIGQRSYEQYF.

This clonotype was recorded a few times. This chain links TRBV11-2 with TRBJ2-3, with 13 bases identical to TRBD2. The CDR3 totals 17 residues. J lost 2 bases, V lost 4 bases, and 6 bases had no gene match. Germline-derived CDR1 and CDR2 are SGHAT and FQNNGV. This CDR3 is CASSSVTSGRTTDTQYF. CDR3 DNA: TGTGCCAGCAGCTCTGTGACTAGCGGGAGGACCACAGATACGCAGTATTTT.

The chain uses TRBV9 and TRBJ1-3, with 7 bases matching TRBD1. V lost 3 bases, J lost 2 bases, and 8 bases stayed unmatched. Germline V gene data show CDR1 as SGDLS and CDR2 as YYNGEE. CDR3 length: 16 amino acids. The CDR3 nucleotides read TGTGCCAGCAGCGGCCCAGGGGGTGTGACTGGAAACACCATATATTTT. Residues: CASSGPGGVTGNTIYF.

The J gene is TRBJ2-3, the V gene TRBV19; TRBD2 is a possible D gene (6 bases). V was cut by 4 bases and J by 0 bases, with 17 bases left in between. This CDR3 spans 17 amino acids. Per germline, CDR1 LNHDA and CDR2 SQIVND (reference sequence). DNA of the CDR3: TGTGCCAGTAGTAACGTAAATGGGCTAGCGAGCACAGATACGCAGTATTTT. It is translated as CASSNVNGLASTDTQYF.